The T cell receptor beta chain described here comes from a study of early T cells in non-severe SARS-CoV-2 infection. For the study at large: Sequencing was performed on bulk RNA from unsorted whole blood, leaving chains unpaired.

The TCR library protocol attached unique molecular identifiers to the individual cDNA molecules. Each CDR3 protein is one row after TCRdb ran MiXCR on the 5' RACE reads. Among about 47,000 distinct CDR3 sequences, about 10% were seen once, and the ten largest hold less than 15%. Germline values: CDR1 SGHTA, CDR2 FQGNSA. The CDR3 has 12 residues. Trimming removed 1 base from V and 7 bases from J, with 5 bases in between. This clonotype has ten or more counts. The receptor was derived from an adult who was a healthcare worker with PCR-confirmed SARS-CoV-2 infection or an uninfected control (not recorded which). This chain uses TRBV7-2 with TRBJ2-1; no reliable D call. The sample taken for sequencing was whole blood. CDR3 nucleotide sequence: TGTGCCAGCAGCTTAGGAGTGAATGAGCAGTTCTTC. Amino acids: CASSLGVNEQFF. The full variable domain, completed using reference TRBV7-2 and TRBJ2-1, is GAGVSQSPSNKVTEKGKDVELRCDPISGHTALYWYRQSLGQGLEFLIYFQGNSAPDKSGLPSDRFSAERTGGSVSTLTIQRTQQEDSAVYLCASSLGVNEQFFGPGTRLTVL.